These 14 T cell receptor beta chains came from one sample sequenced in a study of PD-1 blockade in classical Hodgkin lymphoma. Sequencing used immunoSEQ multiplex PCR; TCRdb keeps in-frame clones, though not all of them. The data show around 90,000 clones, approximately 78% seen once. The sample's time point: cycle 4 day 1 (C4D1), after 6 weeks of nivolumab. Every patient had relapsed following autologous stem cell transplantation, and cohorts differed in brentuximab vedotin exposure. The source was peripheral blood mononuclear cells (PBMCs), collected before the fourth cycle of nivolumab. The receptors come from a human donor with classical Hodgkin lymphoma.

A single count supports this clone. V and J are TRBV27 and TRBJ2-6; the match to TRBD1 covers 10 bases. Germline assignment: CDR1 MNHEY and CDR2 SMNVEV (reference sequence). This CDR3 is 18 amino acids long. J gave up 0 bases and V 5 bases, and 7 bases lay outside the gene matches. CDR3 sequence reads: CASSPDRGRNSGANVLTF. For the CDR3, the DNA is TGTGCCAGCAGTCCCGACAGGGGGCGCAACTCTGGGGCCAACGTCCTGACTTTC.

Remarks on this clone: Different DNA sequences within this sample yield the same CDR3. The rearrangement joins TRBV18 to TRBJ1-2; 7 bases match TRBD1. V was clipped by 3 bases and J by 3 bases; unmatched bases: 1. The CDR3 is 13 amino acids. Looked up from germline, CDR1 is KGHSH and CDR2 is LQKENI. The CDR3 DNA reads TGTGCCAGCTCACCCGACAGGGACTATGGCTACACCTTC. Translating it yields CASSPDRDYGYTF.

This clone qualifies as medium-sized (0.01 to 0.1%). This chain uses TRBV6-5 with TRBJ2-5; 12 positions match TRBD2. The CDR3 is 14 residues long. Germline assignment: CDR1 MNHEY and CDR2 SVGAGI. V shed 5 bases and J 6 bases; nucleotides not matched to a gene: 4. CDR3 in amino acids: CASSPTSGGKTQYF. CDR3 DNA sequence: TGTGCCAGCAGTCCGACTAGCGGGGGAAAGACCCAGTACTTC.

The chain recombines TRBV11-3 with TRBJ2-2; TRBD2 might be the D (6 bases). The ends were cut back, 1 base at V and 4 bases at J, with 13 bases in the middle. CDR1 is SGHNT, CDR2 YENEEA, per germline. This CDR3 contains 16 residues. CDR3 region: CASSLVVSEGTGELFF. DNA for the CDR3: TGTGCCAGCAGCTTAGTAGTCTCGGAGGGCACCGGGGAGCTGTTTTTT.

The genes are TRBV4-2 and TRBJ2-1, with a possible D match to TRBD2 (6 bases). V was clipped by 4 bases and J by 0 bases, with 19 bases between them. The CDR3 has 18 amino acids. In germline, CDR1 is LGHNA, CDR2 YNFKEQ. CDR3 sequence: CASSPAGASVSSYNEQFF. The CDR3 bases are TGTGCCAGCAGCCCTGCTGGGGCTAGCGTTAGCTCCTACAATGAGCAGTTCTTC.

This chain joins TRBV7-2 and TRBJ2-1, with D hard to call. CDR1 is SGHTA, CDR2 FQGNSA, per germline. The CDR3 is made up of 14 amino acids. Trimming shortened V by 1 base and J by 2 bases, and 6 bases separated the two germline ends. DNA for the CDR3: TGTGCCAGCAGCTTAGAAACAGCCTACAATGAGCAGTTCTTC. Amino acids: CASSLETAYNEQFF.

The V gene is TRBV29-1, the J gene TRBJ2-1; TRBD2 aligns across 7 bases. This CDR3 region has 14 residues. CDR1 and CDR2 (germline): SQVTM, ANQGSEA. Written as DNA, the CDR3 is TGCAGTGGGGGGTGGCGCCTAGCGGACAATGAGCAGTTCTTC. Its protein is CSGGWRLADNEQFF.

This clone was detected only once. This chain joins TRBV2 and TRBJ1-6, with 7 bases lining up with TRBD1. With V trimmed by 4 bases and J by 9 bases, 9 bases remained unmatched. The CDR3 is made up of 15 amino acids. Per the germline V gene, CDR1 is SNHLY and CDR2 is FYNNEI. The chain's CDR3 is CASSVDRAESSPLHF. The DNA for the CDR3 is TGTGCCAGCAGTGTCGACAGGGCGGAAAGTTCACCCCTCCACTTT.

The chain links TRBV28 to TRBJ2-7; weak D call: TRBD1 (6 bases). CDR1 and CDR2 (germline): MDHEN, SYDVKM. V was shortened by 5 bases and J by 1 base, with 15 bases between the two germline ends. CDR3 size: 15 residues. The CDR3 region is CASSPPGTLSYEQYF. The CDR3 nucleotides are TGTGCCAGCAGTCCCCCTGGGACATTGTCCTACGAGCAGTACTTC.

The rearrangement uses TRBV27 and TRBJ2-1, with 7 bases lining up with TRBD2. Trimming removed 2 bases from V and 5 bases from J; junction bases left unmatched: 3. CDR3 length equals 14 residues. Germline assignment: CDR1 MNHEY and CDR2 SMNVEV (reference sequence). For the CDR3, the DNA is TGTGCCAGCAGTTTAAGACTAGCCCACAATGAGCAGTTCTTC. Translated, it gives CASSLRLAHNEQFF.

The chain combines TRBV19 with TRBJ2-7, with 11 bases matching TRBD2. This CDR3 contains 14 residues. Germline V gives CDR1 LNHDA, CDR2 SQIVND (reference sequence). The V gene end was trimmed by 5 bases and the J gene end by 3 bases; junction bases not matched to a gene: 3. Written as DNA, the CDR3 is TGTGCCAGTAGTGCTACTAGCGGGGGCTACGAGCAGTACTTC. Protein sequence: CASSATSGGYEQYF.

The chain combines TRBV6-5 with TRBJ2-2; a possible D gene is TRBD2 (6 bases). CDR1 and CDR2 from the germline V gene are MNHEY and SVGAGI. The CDR3 loop spans 16 amino acids. Trimming took 3 bases from V and 1 from J, leaving 12 bases between them. CDR3 DNA: TGTGCCAGCAGTTATGGGGGGATAATGAACACCGGGGAGCTGTTTTTT. Amino acids: CASSYGGIMNTGELFF.

This clone was counted a few times. The chain uses TRBV28 and TRBJ1-1; D gene unclear. Germline CDR1 reads MDHEN; CDR2 reads SYDVKM. The V end was cut by 2 bases, the J end by 1 base, with 11 bases between. This CDR3 contains 15 residues. In nucleotides, the CDR3 is TGTGCCAGCAGTTTAGGGGATTTTGAGAACACTGAAGCTTTCTTT. Protein product: CASSLGDFENTEAFF.

The chain is built from TRBV6-5 and TRBJ1-2, with D possibly matching TRBD1 (5 bases). The germline V and J ends were trimmed by 9 bases and 6 bases, with 20 bases remaining between them. The CDR3 spans 14 residues. CDR1 and CDR2 (germline): MNHEY, SVGAGI. CDR3 nucleotide sequence: TGTGCCAGTAAGCCAACAGGCGGCCCGGATGGCTACACCTTC. Amino acid sequence: CASKPTGGPDGYTF.